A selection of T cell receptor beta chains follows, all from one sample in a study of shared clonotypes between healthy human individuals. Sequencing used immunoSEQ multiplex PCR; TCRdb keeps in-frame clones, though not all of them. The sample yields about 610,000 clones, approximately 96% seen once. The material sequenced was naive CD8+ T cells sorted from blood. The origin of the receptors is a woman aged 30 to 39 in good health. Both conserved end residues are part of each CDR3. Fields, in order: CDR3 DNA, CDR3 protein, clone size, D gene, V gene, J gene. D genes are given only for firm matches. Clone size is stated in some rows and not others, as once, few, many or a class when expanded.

DNA: TGTGCCAGCAGGGGGCTAGGCACTGAAGCTTTCTTT; CDR3: CASRGLGTEAFF; size: few; D: NA; V: TRBV28; J: TRBJ1-1
DNA: TGTGCCAGCAGCTTAATCGCGGGAGGATACAATGAGCAGTTCTTC; CDR3: CASSLIAGGYNEQFF; size: NA; D: TRBD2; V: TRBV7-3; J: TRBJ2-1
DNA: TGTGCCAGCAGTCCTACAGGGGGCGAGCAGTACTTC; CDR3: CASSPTGGEQYF; size: NA; D: TRBD1; V: TRBV27; J: TRBJ2-7
DNA: TGTGCCAGCAGTCCCAACTTGGACGGGGAGCTGTTTTTT; CDR3: CASSPNLDGELFF; size: NA; D: NA; V: TRBV27; J: TRBJ2-2
DNA: TGTGCCAGGACCCAGGGGCGGGAATCCGAGCAGTACTTC; CDR3: CARTQGRESEQYF; size: NA; D: NA; V: TRBV21-1; J: TRBJ2-7
DNA: TGTGCCAGCAGTTTATCAGCGGGAGGGTCCTACGAGCAGTACTTC; CDR3: CASSLSAGGSYEQYF; size: NA; D: TRBD2; V: TRBV28; J: TRBJ2-7
DNA: TGCGCCAGCAGCCTTATAGCGGGAGAAGGACTTTACAATGAGCAGTTCTTC; CDR3: CASSLIAGEGLYNEQFF; size: few; D: TRBD2; V: TRBV4-1; J: TRBJ2-1
DNA: TGTGCCAGCAGCTCTCGGATGACAGATACGCAGTATTTT; CDR3: CASSSRMTDTQYF; size: once; D: NA; V: TRBV13; J: TRBJ2-3
DNA: TGTGCCAGCAGCACCTCGGGACAGGGCTATGGCTACACCTTC; CDR3: CASSTSGQGYGYTF; size: once; D: TRBD1; V: TRBV5-4; J: TRBJ1-2
DNA: TGTGCCAGCAGCCAAGATTTAAACGTCGGCGGGCCTACCTACGAGCAGTACTTC; CDR3: CASSQDLNVGGPTYEQYF; size: NA; D: NA; V: TRBV4-2; J: TRBJ2-7
DNA: TGCGCCAGCAGCTTGGCCGGAGGCAATCAGCCCCAGCATTTT; CDR3: CASSLAGGNQPQHF; size: NA; D: NA; V: TRBV5-1; J: TRBJ1-5
DNA: TGTGCCAGCAGTGAAGGGGGCTGGCAGTCCTCCTACGAGCAGTACTTC; CDR3: CASSEGGWQSSYEQYF; size: NA; D: NA; V: TRBV6-1; J: TRBJ2-7
DNA: TGCGCCAGCAGCTTGGCCGACGGCAGTGCCTACGAGCAGTACTTC; CDR3: CASSLADGSAYEQYF; size: NA; D: NA; V: TRBV5-1; J: TRBJ2-7
DNA: TGTGCCAGCAGCTTAGCGGGGGGCCCAGGGGGCGAGCAGTACTTC; CDR3: CASSLAGGPGGEQYF; size: NA; D: NA; V: TRBV7-6; J: TRBJ2-7
DNA: TGTGCCAGCAGCTTGGGGTGGGCTGAAGCTTTCTTT; CDR3: CASSLGWAEAFF; size: NA; D: NA; V: TRBV5-8; J: TRBJ1-1
DNA: TGTGCCAGCAGTTACTCGAACTTGCGGGTCGAGCAGTACTTC; CDR3: CASSYSNLRVEQYF; size: NA; D: NA; V: TRBV6-5; J: TRBJ2-7